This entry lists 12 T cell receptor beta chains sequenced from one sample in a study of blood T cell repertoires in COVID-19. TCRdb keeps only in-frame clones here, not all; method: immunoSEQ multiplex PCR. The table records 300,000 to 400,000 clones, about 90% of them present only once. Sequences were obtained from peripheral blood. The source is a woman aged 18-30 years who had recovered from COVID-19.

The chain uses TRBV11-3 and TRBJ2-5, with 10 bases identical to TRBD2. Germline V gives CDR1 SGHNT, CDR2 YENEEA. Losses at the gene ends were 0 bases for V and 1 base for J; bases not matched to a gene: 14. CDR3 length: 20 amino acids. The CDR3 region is CASSLDPAAGGPEPQETQYF. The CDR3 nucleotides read TGTGCCAGCAGCTTAGACCCGGCAGCGGGAGGGCCAGAGCCCCAAGAGACCCAGTACTTC.

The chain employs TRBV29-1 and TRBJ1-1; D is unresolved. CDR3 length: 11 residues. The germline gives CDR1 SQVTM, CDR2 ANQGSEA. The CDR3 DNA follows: TGCAGAGCAGACATCCACACTGAAGCTTTCTTT. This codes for CRADIHTEAFF.

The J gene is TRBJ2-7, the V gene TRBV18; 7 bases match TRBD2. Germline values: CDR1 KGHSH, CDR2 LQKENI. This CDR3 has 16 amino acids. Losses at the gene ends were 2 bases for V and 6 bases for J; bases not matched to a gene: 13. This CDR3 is CASSPDGGEGLGEQYV. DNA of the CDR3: TGTGCCAGCTCACCAGATGGAGGGGAGGGCCTCGGCGAGCAGTACGTC.

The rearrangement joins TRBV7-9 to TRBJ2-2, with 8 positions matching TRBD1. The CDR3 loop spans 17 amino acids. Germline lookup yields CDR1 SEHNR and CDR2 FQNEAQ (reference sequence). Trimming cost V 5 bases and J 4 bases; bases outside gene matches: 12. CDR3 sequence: CASSPNRDRIPTGELFF. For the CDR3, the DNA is TGTGCCAGCAGCCCGAACCGGGACAGGATTCCCACCGGGGAGCTGTTTTTT.

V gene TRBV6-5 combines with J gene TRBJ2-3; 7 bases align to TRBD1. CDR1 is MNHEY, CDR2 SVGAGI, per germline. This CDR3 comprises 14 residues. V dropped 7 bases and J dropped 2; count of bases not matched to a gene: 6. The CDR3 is CASTDRALTDTQYF. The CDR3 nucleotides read TGTGCCAGCACCGACAGGGCCCTCACAGATACGCAGTATTTT.

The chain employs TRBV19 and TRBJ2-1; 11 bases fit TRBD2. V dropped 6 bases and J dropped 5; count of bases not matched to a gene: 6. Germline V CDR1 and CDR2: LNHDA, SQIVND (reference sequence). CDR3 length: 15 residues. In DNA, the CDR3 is TGTGCCAGTAGAACCCTAGCGGGGGGAAACAATGAGCAGTTCTTC. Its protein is CASRTLAGGNNEQFF. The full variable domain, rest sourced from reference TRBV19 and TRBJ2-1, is DGGITQSPKYLFRKEGQNVTLSCEQNLNHDAMYWYRQDPGQGLRLIYYSQIVNDFQKGDIAEGYSVSREKKESFPLTVTSAQKNPTAFYLCASRTLAGGNNEQFFGPGTRLTVL.

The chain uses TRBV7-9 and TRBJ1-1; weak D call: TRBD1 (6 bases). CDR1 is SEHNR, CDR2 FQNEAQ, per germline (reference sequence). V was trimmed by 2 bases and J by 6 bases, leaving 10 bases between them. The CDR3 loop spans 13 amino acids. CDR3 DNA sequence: TGTGCCAGCAGCTTAACGGGGGGCGCTGAAGCTTTCTTT. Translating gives CASSLTGGAEAFF.

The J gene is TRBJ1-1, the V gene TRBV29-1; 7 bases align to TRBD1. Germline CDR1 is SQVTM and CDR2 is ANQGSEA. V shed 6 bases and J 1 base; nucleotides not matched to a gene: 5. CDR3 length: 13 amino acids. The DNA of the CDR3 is TGCAGCGTCGTTCAGGGGGAGAACACTGAAGCTTTCTTT. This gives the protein CSVVQGENTEAFF.

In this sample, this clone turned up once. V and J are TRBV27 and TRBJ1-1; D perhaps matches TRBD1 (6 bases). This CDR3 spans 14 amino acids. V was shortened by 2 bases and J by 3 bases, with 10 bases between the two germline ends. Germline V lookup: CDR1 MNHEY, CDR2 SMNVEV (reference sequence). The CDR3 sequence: CASSLQGRDTEAFF. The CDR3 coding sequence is TGTGCCAGCAGTTTACAGGGGCGCGACACTGAAGCTTTCTTT.

This chain's CDR3 is CASSFPARSEQFF. In DNA, the CDR3 is TGTGCCAGCAGTTTCCCCGCCCGGAGTGAGCAGTTCTTC. V and J are TRBV12-3 or TRBV12-4 and TRBJ2-1, with D unclear. Between the trimmed V and J ends, which lost 3 bases and 9 bases, there was a span of 12 bases. The length of the CDR3 is 13 residues.

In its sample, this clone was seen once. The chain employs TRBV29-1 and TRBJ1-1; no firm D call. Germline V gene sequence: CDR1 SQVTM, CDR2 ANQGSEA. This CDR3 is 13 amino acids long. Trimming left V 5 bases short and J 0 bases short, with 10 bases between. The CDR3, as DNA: TGCAGCGTTAATCTGGGCATGAACACTGAAGCTTTCTTT. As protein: CSVNLGMNTEAFF.

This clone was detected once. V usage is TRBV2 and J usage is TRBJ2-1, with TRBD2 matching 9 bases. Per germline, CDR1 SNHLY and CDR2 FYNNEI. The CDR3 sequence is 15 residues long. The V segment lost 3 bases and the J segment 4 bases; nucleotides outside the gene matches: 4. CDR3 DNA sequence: TGTGCCAGCAGTGATTTAGCGGGGGATTACAATGAGCAGTTCTTC. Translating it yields CASSDLAGDYNEQFF.